Here is one T cell receptor (beta chain) with its context. This sample was included in a study of blood T cells in healthy people across ages. The authors ran a second PCR of about 7 to 12 cycles using a sample-barcoded 5' primer and a J-beta primer mix. TCRdb redid the calling of the 5' RACE reads with MiXCR, one entry per CDR3 protein. The top ten hold around 9.2% of the sample, which has roughly 700,000 distinct CDR3 sequences, 25% seen once. This CDR3 is 14 amino acids long. Trimming stripped 5 bases from V and 0 bases from J, with 10 bases between. In germline, CDR1 is LNHDA, CDR2 SQIVND (reference sequence). The data were also submitted as part of a second study, on T cells of mothers and their children.

This chain uses TRBV19 with TRBJ1-2; the D is unclear. Sequencing was done on a sample of blood. This clonotype was sampled from a boy aged 10-17 years in good health. The CDR3 coding sequence is TGTGCCAGTAGTGTCCGGACTCCTAACTATGGCTACACCTTC. This codes for CASSVRTPNYGYTF.